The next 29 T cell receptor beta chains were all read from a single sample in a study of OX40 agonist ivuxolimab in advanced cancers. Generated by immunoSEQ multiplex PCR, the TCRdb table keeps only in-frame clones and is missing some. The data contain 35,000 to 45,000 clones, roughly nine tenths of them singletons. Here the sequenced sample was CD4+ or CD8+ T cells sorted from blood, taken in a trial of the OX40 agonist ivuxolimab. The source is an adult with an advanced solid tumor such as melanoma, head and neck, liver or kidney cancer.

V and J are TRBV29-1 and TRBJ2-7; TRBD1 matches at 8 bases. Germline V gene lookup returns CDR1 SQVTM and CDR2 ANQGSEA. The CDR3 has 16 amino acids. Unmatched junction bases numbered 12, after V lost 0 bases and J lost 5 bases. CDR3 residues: CSVEDEEATGVNEQYF. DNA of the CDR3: TGCAGCGTTGAAGACGAGGAGGCGACAGGGGTCAACGAGCAGTACTTC.

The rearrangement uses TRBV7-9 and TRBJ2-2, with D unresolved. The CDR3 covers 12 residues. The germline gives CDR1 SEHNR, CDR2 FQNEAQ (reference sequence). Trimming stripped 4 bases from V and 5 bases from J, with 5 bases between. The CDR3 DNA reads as TGTGCCAGCAGCTACGGTACCGGGGAGCTGTTTTTT. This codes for CASSYGTGELFF.

CDR3 region: CASSYLAGSAYEQYF. CDR3 sequence (DNA): TGCGCCAGCAGCTATCTAGCCGGTTCGGCCTACGAGCAGTACTTC. V usage is TRBV5-1 and J usage is TRBJ2-7; maybe TRBD2 (5 bases). Germline CDR1 and CDR2: SGHRS and YFSETQ. CDR3 length equals 15 residues. The ends were cut back, 3 bases at V and 2 bases at J, with 15 bases in the middle.

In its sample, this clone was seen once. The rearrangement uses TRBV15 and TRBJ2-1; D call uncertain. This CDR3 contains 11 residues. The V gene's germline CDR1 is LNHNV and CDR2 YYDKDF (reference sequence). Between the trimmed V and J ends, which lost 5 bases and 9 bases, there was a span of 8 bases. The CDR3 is CATSLGSEQFF. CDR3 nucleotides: TGTGCCACCAGCTTGGGTAGTGAGCAGTTCTTC. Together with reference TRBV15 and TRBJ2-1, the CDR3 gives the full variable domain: DAMVIQNPRYQVTQFGKPVTLSCSQTLNHNVMYWYQQKSSQAPKLLFHYYDKDFNNEADTPDNFQSRRPNTSFCFLDIRSPGLGDTAMYLCATSLGSEQFFGPGTRLTVL.

CDR3 residues: CASSDAEGYEQYF. CDR3 sequence (DNA): TGTGCCAGCAGTGACGCCGAAGGGTACGAGCAGTACTTC. The rearrangement uses TRBV6-1 and TRBJ2-7; no firm D call. The CDR3 has 13 residues. Trimming pared 3 bases from V and 4 bases from J, leaving 10 bases between. Looked up from germline, CDR1 is MNHNS and CDR2 is SASEGT.

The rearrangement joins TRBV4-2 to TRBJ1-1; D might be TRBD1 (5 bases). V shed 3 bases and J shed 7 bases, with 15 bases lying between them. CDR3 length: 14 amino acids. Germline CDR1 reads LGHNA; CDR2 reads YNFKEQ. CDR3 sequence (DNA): TGTGCCAGCAGCCACCGACGGGACCCCATTGAAGCTTTCTTT. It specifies CASSHRRDPIEAFF.

The CDR3 DNA follows: TGTGCCAGCAGCTACCGAACAGGGAACACTGAAGCTTTCTTT. It translates to CASSYRTGNTEAFF. The J gene is TRBJ1-1, the V gene TRBV27, with D tentatively TRBD1 (5 bases). Germline CDR1 is MNHEY and CDR2 is SMNVEV (reference sequence). Trimming left V 6 bases short and J 1 base short, with 12 bases between. The CDR3 is 14 residues long.

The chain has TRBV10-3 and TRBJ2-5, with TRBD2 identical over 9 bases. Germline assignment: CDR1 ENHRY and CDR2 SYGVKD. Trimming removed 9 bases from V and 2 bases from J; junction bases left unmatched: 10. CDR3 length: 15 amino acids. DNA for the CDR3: TGTGCCATAGGCCCGGGACTAGCAGTACAAGAGACCCAGTACTTC. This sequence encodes CAIGPGLAVQETQYF.

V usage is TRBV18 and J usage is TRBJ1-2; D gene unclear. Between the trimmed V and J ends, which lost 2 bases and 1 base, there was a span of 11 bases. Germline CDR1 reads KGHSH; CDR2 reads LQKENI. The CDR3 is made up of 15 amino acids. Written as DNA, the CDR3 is TGTGCCAGCTCACCATTCATTGGGGTTAACTATGGCTACACCTTC. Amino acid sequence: CASSPFIGVNYGYTF.

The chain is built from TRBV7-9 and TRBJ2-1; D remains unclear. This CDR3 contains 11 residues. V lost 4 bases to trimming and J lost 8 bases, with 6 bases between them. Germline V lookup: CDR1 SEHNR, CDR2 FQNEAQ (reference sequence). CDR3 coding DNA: TGTGCCAGCAGCTCCGGCTATGAGCAGTTCTTC. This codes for CASSSGYEQFF.

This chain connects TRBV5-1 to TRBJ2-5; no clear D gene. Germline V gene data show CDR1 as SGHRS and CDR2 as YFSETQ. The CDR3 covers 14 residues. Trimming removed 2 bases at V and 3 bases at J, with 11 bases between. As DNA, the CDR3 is TGCGCCAGCAGCTTTCCAACCATTAAAGAGACCCAGTACTTC. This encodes CASSFPTIKETQYF.

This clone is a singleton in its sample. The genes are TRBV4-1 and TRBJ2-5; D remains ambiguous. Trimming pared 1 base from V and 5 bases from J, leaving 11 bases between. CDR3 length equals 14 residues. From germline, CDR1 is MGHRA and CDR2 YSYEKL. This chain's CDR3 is CASSQVGGRETQYF. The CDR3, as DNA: TGCGCCAGCAGCCAAGTGGGTGGTCGGGAGACCCAGTACTTC.

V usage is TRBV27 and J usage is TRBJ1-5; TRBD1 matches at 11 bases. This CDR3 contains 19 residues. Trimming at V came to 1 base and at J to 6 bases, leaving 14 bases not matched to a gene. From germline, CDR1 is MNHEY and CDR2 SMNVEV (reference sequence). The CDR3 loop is CASSLFGQGAIKFGQPQHF. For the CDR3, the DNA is TGTGCCAGCAGTTTATTTGGACAGGGGGCTATTAAGTTTGGTCAGCCCCAGCATTTT.

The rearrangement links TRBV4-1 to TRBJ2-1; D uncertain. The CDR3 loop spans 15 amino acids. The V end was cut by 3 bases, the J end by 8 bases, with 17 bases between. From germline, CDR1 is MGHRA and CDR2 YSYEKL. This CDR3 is CASSHQKTSRHEQFF. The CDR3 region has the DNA TGCGCCAGCAGCCACCAGAAGACAAGCCGGCATGAGCAGTTCTTC.

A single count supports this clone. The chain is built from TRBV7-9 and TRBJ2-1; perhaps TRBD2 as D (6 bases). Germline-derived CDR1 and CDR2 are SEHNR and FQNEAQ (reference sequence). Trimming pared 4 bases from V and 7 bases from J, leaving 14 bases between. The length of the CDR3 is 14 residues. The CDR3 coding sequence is TGTGCCAGCAGCTACACGGGGGTGGGTAATGAGCAGTTCTTC. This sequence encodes CASSYTGVGNEQFF.

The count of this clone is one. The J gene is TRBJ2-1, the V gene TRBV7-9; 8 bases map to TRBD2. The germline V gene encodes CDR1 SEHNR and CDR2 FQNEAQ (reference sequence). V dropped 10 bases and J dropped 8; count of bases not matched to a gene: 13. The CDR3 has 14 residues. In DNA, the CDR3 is TGTGCCATCCCCCTGGAGGGACTAGTCGATGAGCAGTTCTTC. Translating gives CAIPLEGLVDEQFF.

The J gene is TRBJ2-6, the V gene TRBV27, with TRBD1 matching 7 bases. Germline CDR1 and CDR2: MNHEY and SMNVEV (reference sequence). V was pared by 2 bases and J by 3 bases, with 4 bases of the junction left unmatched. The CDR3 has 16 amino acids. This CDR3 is CASSLLTGFGANVLTF. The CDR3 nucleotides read TGTGCCAGCAGTTTACTGACAGGGTTTGGGGCCAACGTCCTGACTTTC.

As DNA, the CDR3 is TGTGCCAGCAGCTTGGGGGGAGCCGGGGAGCTGTTTTTT. Its translation is CASSLGGAGELFF. This rearrangement joins TRBV5-8 to TRBJ2-2; perhaps TRBD2 as D (5 bases). Germline CDR1 is SGHTS and CDR2 is YDEGEE. The V end lost 0 bases, the J end lost 6 bases, and 6 bases lay between the germline ends. The CDR3 runs to 13 residues.

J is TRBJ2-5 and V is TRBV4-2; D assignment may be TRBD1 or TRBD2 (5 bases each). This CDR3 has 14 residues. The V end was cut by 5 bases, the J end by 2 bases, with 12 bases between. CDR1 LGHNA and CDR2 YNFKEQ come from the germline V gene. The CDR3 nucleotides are TGTGCCAGCAGCGTTGGGACGGAGCAAGAGACCCAGTACTTC. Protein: CASSVGTEQETQYF.

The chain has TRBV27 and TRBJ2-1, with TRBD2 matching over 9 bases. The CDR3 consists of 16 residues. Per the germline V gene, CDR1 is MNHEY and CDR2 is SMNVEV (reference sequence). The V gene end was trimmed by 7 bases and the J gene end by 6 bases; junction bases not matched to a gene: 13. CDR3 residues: CASTPYGAGGSNEQFF. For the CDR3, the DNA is TGTGCCAGCACCCCTTACGGAGCGGGAGGATCCAATGAGCAGTTCTTC.

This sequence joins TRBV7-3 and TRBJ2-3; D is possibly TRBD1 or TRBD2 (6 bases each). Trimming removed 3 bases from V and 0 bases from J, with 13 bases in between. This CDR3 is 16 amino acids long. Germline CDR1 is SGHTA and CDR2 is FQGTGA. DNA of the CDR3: TGTGCCAGCAGCTTGGGGCAGGGGACTAGCACAGATACGCAGTATTTT. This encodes CASSLGQGTSTDTQYF.

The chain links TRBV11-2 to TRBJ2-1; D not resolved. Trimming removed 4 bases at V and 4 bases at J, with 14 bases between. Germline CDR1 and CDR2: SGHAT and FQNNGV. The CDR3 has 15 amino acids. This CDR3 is CASSSLSGPYNEQFF. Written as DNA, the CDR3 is TGTGCCAGCAGCTCGCTTTCCGGGCCATACAATGAGCAGTTCTTC.

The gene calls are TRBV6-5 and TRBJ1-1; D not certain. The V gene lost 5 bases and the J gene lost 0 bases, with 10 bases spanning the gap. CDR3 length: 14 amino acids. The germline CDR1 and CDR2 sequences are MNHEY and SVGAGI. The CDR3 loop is CASSPEYMNTEAFF. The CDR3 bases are TGTGCCAGCAGTCCGGAGTACATGAACACTGAAGCTTTCTTT.

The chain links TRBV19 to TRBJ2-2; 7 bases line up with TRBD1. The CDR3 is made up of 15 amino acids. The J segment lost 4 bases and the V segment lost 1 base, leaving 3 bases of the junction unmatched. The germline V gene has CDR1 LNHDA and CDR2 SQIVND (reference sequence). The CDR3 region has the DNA TGTGCCAGTAGTATAGGGACAGGAACCACCGGGGAGCTGTTTTTT. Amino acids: CASSIGTGTTGELFF.

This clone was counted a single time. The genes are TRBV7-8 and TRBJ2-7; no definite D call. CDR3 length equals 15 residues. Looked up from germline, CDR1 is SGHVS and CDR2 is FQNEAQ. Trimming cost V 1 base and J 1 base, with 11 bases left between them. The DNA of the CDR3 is TGTGCCAGCAGCTTAGAAATAGACGGTTCCTACGAGCAGTACTTC. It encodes CASSLEIDGSYEQYF.

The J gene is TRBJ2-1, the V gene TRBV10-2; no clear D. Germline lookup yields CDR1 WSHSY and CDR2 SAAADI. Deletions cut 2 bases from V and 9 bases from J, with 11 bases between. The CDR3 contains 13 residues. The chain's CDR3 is CASSETNGSEQFF. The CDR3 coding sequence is TGCGCCAGCAGTGAGACCAACGGCAGTGAGCAGTTCTTC.

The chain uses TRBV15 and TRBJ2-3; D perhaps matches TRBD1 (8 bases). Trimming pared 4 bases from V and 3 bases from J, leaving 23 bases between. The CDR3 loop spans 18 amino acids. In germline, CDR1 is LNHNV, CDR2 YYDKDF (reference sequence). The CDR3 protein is CATSIQYQGQGGTDTQYF. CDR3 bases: TGTGCCACCAGCATACAGTATCAAGGACAGGGAGGGACAGATACGCAGTATTTT.

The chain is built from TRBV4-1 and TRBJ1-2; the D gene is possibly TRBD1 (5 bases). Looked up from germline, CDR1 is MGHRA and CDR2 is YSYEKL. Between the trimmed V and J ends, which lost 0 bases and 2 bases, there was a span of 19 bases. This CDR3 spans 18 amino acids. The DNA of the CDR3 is TGCGCCAGCAGCCAAGATAGGCAGGGTGGTGTTGAAAACTATGGCTACACCTTC. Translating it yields CASSQDRQGGVENYGYTF.

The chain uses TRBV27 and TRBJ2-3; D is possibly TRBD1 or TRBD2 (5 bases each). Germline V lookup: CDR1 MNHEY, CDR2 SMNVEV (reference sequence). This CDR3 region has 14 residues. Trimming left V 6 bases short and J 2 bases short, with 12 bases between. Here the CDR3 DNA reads TGTGCCAGCAGAGGGACGGGGCCCACAGATACGCAGTATTTT. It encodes CASRGTGPTDTQYF.